This T cell receptor beta chain appears in the sequencing data of a study of T-cell reconstitution after alpha-beta-depleted transplantation in children. Germline CDR1 and CDR2: GTSNPN and SVGIG (reference sequence). CDR3 length: 15 residues. With 6 bases removed from V and 0 bases from J, the gap between germline ends came to 14 bases. This clonotype was seen ten or more times. The antigen remains undetermined. The authors prepared the TCRbeta library with unique molecular identifiers. TCRdb redid the calling of the PCR reads with MiXCR, one entry per CDR3 protein. The sample records around 600,000 distinct CDR3 sequences, roughly 24% being singletons. Study-level points and caveats: Two months or so post-transplant, alpha-beta T cells reportedly derived from several hundred expanded graft clones. After transplant, high TCRbeta diversity at day 60 in some patients arose from surviving recipient T cells and thymic progenitors. Newly produced T cells mostly accounted for T-cell counts and diversity one year post-transplant.

The V and J genes are TRBV30 and TRBJ2-2, with D possibly TRBD1 on 5 matching bases. Sequenced material: PBMCs, mostly from graft donor cells, taken 360 days after TCRalphabeta/CD19-depleted stem cell transplant. This sequence originates from a boy under two years old who had a stem cell transplant for acute myeloid leukemia, so the T cells may come from the graft donor. The CDR3 loop is CACPWAGTNTGELFF. The CDR3 nucleotides read TGTGCCTGCCCCTGGGCAGGGACGAACACCGGGGAGCTGTTTTTT.